This TCR beta chain was obtained from a study of T-cell reconstitution after alpha-beta-depleted transplantation in children. General study findings and limits: Several hundred graft clones that had expanded were reportedly the source of alpha-beta T cells about two months after transplant. T-cell numbers and diversity one year post-transplant derived largely from freshly generated T cells. TCRbeta diversity was high at day 60 in some patients (a result of surviving recipient T cells and thymic progenitors).

This clonotype appeared many times. Its antigen remains unknown. The authors prepared the TCRbeta library with unique molecular identifiers. TCRdb passed the PCR reads through MiXCR, listing each CDR3 protein once. The sample shows hundreds of thousands of distinct CDR3 sequences, approximately 24% of them seen only once. The specimen was PBMCs, mostly from graft donor cells, collected 360 days after TCRalphabeta/CD19-depleted stem cell transplant. The TCR was taken from a female patient aged 2-9 years who had a stem cell transplant for congenital amegakaryocytic thrombocytopenia, so the T cells may come from the graft donor.

Here the CDR3 DNA reads TGCAGCGTGGGACTAGCAGATTACAATGAGCAGTTCTTC. Its protein product is CSVGLADYNEQFF. The chain combines TRBV29-1 with TRBJ2-1; 9 bases align to TRBD2. The CDR3 has 13 residues. Germline-derived CDR1 and CDR2 are SQVTM and ANQGSEA. With 6 bases clipped from V and 4 bases from J, the junction kept 4 bases outside the gene matches.